The rows below give T cell receptor beta chains drawn from one sample of a study of blood T cell repertoires in COVID-19. Sequencing used immunoSEQ multiplex PCR; TCRdb keeps in-frame clones, though not all of them. Of about 160,000 clones listed, just over 85% are singletons. The sample comprised peripheral blood. The receptors were gathered from a man between 65 and 79 years old with acute or convalescent COVID-19. The CDR3 runs from the conserved cysteine through the conserved F or W. Each record gives: D gene, J gene, V gene, clone size, CDR3 DNA, CDR3 protein. The D gene is left open where the match is weak. A row's size may be missing; if present it is once, few, many or a size class.

>NA|TRBJ2-7|TRBV3-1/TRBV3-2|NA
TGTGCCAGCAGCCAAGATTCGGCAGGGCGTTCTTCCTACGAGCAGTACTTC
CASSQDSAGRSSYEQYF
>NA|TRBJ1-3|TRBV5-1|few
TGCGCCAGCAGCCCTGACATGGCTGGAAACACCATATATTTT
CASSPDMAGNTIYF
>NA|TRBJ1-1|TRBV3-1/TRBV3-2|NA
TGTGCCAGCAGCCCAGGACAGAATCGTGTTGAAGCTTTCTTT
CASSPGQNRVEAFF
>TRBD2|TRBJ2-1|TRBV9|NA
TGTGCCAGCAGCGTATCTAGCGGGAGCACCAATGAGCAGTTCTTC
CASSVSSGSTNEQFF
>TRBD1|TRBJ2-7|TRBV5-1|NA
TGCGCCAGCAGACTGACAGGGGGACCACTCAGCAACGAGCAGTACTTC
CASRLTGGPLSNEQYF
>TRBD1|TRBJ2-5|TRBV24-1|NA
TGTGCCACCAGTGAGCCAGGGGGCGCCTGGGAGACCCAGTACTTC
CATSEPGGAWETQYF
>NA|TRBJ1-1|TRBV2|few
TGTGCCAGATCGACAGGGAACACTGAAGCTTTCTTT
CARSTGNTEAFF
>NA|TRBJ2-3|TRBV5-4|NA
TGTGCCAGCAGCTTCCCTACAGGGTTCACAGATACGCAGTATTTT
CASSFPTGFTDTQYF
>TRBD1|TRBJ1-2|TRBV30|NA
TGTGCCTGGAGTGACCCCAGGGGGCCGCACTATGGCTACACCTTC
CAWSDPRGPHYGYTF
>TRBD1|TRBJ1-3|TRBV19|NA
TGTGCCAGTAGTGCGACAGGGGACGGAAACACCATATATTTT
CASSATGDGNTIYF
>TRBD1|TRBJ2-3|TRBV4-3|NA
TGCGCCAGCAGCCAGACAGGGTCAGGACCAGATACGCAGTATTTT
CASSQTGSGPDTQYF
>TRBD2|TRBJ2-1|TRBV11-3|NA
TGTGCCAGCAGCTTAGGTCCAGCGGGAGTGTTCAATGAGCAGTTCTTC
CASSLGPAGVFNEQFF
>NA|TRBJ1-3|TRBV15|NA
TGTGCCACCAGCAGAGATATCCGGGACTCTGGAAACACCATATATTTT
CATSRDIRDSGNTIYF
>TRBD2|TRBJ2-2|TRBV7-2|NA
TGTGCCAGCAGCCTAGGACTAGCGGGAGTTTCCGGGGAGCTGTTTTTT
CASSLGLAGVSGELFF
>NA|TRBJ1-1|TRBV28|NA
TGTGCCAGCAGTTTATCCTGGAACACTGAAGCTTTCTTT
CASSLSWNTEAFF
>NA|TRBJ1-2|TRBV20-1|NA
TGCAGTGCTAGATTCGGGGGCTACACCTTC
CSARFGGYTF
>NA|TRBJ2-7|TRBV28|NA
TGTGCCAGCAGTCACAGGTACGAGCAGTACTTC
CASSHRYEQYF
>NA|TRBJ1-1|TRBV6-6|few
TGTGCCAGCAGCTCGACTCGGATAGAAGCTTTCTTT
CASSSTRIEAFF
>NA|TRBJ1-5|TRBV19|NA
TGTGCCAGTAGTCCCCAGGGGAATCAGCCCCAGCATTTT
CASSPQGNQPQHF
>TRBD2|TRBJ2-1|TRBV4-2|NA
TGTGCCAGCAGCCAAGAAGCACTAGCGGGAGGAGGCAATGAGCAGTTCTTC
CASSQEALAGGGNEQFF
>TRBD1|TRBJ2-3|TRBV19|NA
TGTGCCAGTGGACAGGCCACAGATACGCAGTATTTT
CASGQATDTQYF
>NA|TRBJ1-1|TRBV11-3|NA
TGTGCCAGCAGCCTCCCGGGGGGTGAAGCTTTCTTT
CASSLPGGEAFF
>NA|TRBJ2-2|TRBV21-1|NA
TGTGCCAGCAGCAAATATAGGGGATACACCGGGGAGCTGTTTTTT
CASSKYRGYTGELFF
>TRBD2|TRBJ2-5|TRBV2|NA
TGTGCCAGCAGTGGACTAGCCAAAGAGACCCAGTACTTC
CASSGLAKETQYF
>TRBD2|TRBJ2-1|TRBV6-1|few
TGTGCCAGCAGTGCGATAGCGGGAGGCTCCTACAATGAGCAGTTCTTC
CASSAIAGGSYNEQFF
>TRBD1|TRBJ2-7|TRBV18|NA
TGTGCCAGCTCACCACAGGGGGCGGTTTACGAGCAGTACTTC
CASSPQGAVYEQYF
>NA|TRBJ2-3|TRBV29-1|NA
TGCAGCGTTGGACAGTCCCCCCGAGATACGCAGTATTTT
CSVGQSPRDTQYF
>TRBD1|TRBJ2-7|TRBV3-1/TRBV3-2|NA
TGTGCCAGCCGAAGGACAGGCGATTACCCCTACGAGCAGTACTTC
CASRRTGDYPYEQYF
>NA|TRBJ2-3|TRBV5-1|NA
TGCGCCAGCGGGGGCGAGAGGGATACGCAGTATTTT
CASGGERDTQYF
>TRBD2|TRBJ2-1|TRBV7-3|NA
TGTGCCAGCAGCCTCAGACTAGCGGCCTACAATGAGCAGTTCTTC
CASSLRLAAYNEQFF
>TRBD2|TRBJ2-6|TRBV25-1|NA
TGTGCCACCCAAGGGAGGGCAGCTGGGGCCAACGTCCTGACTTTC
CATQGRAAGANVLTF
>TRBD1|TRBJ2-2|TRBV11-3|NA
TGTGCCAGCAGCAGGACAGGGGGAACGAACACCGGGGAGCTGTTTTTT
CASSRTGGTNTGELFF
>NA|TRBJ1-2|TRBV6-5|NA
TGTGCCAGCAGCTCTATAACGGATGGCTACACCTTC
CASSSITDGYTF
>NA|TRBJ2-1|TRBV15|NA
TGTGCCACCAGCAGAGCGTCTAGTACCAATGAGCAGTTCTTC
CATSRASSTNEQFF
>NA|TRBJ1-2|TRBV15|NA
TGTGCCACCTCAAGACAGATGTATGGCTACACCTTC
CATSRQMYGYTF
>NA|TRBJ1-5|TRBV19|once
TGTGCCAGTAGTATAGAAGGCAGGGGCAGCAATCAGCCCCAGCATTTT
CASSIEGRGSNQPQHF
>NA|TRBJ2-1|TRBV9|NA
TGTGCCAGCAGCGCCAACAATGAGCAGTTCTTC
CASSANNEQFF
>TRBD1|TRBJ1-2|TRBV2|NA
TGTGCCAGCAAGTACGGGACAGGACCCCTGGACTATGGCTACACCTTC
CASKYGTGPLDYGYTF
>NA|TRBJ2-1|TRBV4-2|NA
TGTGCCAGCAGCCAAGGGGACTCAGGCCATGAGCAGTTCTTC
CASSQGDSGHEQFF
>NA|TRBJ2-3|TRBV19|NA
TGTGCCAGTAGAATTCGGGACACCTTCACAGATACGCAGTATTTT
CASRIRDTFTDTQYF
>NA|TRBJ1-2|TRBV4-1|once
TGCGCCAGCAGCCAAGATCGGGGTGCCTATGGCTACACCTTC
CASSQDRGAYGYTF
>TRBD1|TRBJ2-1|TRBV30|once
TGTGCCTGGAGTCAGGGGACAGGGTCCTACAATGAGCAGTTCTTC
CAWSQGTGSYNEQFF
>TRBD2|TRBJ2-1|TRBV7-2|NA
TGTGCCAGCAGCTTATTAGGTAGCGGGAGTTACAATGAGCAGTTCTTC
CASSLLGSGSYNEQFF
>TRBD2|TRBJ2-3|TRBV7-2|NA
TGTGCCAGCAGCTTAGAAGTAGGACTAGCGGGAGATTTTCTTTTT
CASSLEVGLAGDFLF
>TRBD1|TRBJ2-3|TRBV2|NA
TGTGCCAGCAGCCGTAGACAGGGATCTAGCACAGATACGCAGTATTTT
CASSRRQGSSTDTQYF
>TRBD1|TRBJ2-2|TRBV2|NA
TGTGCCAGCAGTTCCGGGACAGGGGGCAACACCGGGGAGCTGTTTTTT
CASSSGTGGNTGELFF
>NA|TRBJ2-2|TRBV6-5|NA
TGTGCCAGCAGTTACGAGGCAAAATGGGACACCGGGGAGCTGTTTTTT
CASSYEAKWDTGELFF
>TRBD1|TRBJ2-2|TRBV6-4|NA
TGTGCCAGCAGTGAACAGGGGGCGAGCACCGGGGAGCTGTTTTTT
CASSEQGASTGELFF
>NA|TRBJ1-3|TRBV7-2|few
TGTGCCAGCAGCTTAGGAGCCGGAAACACCATATATTTT
CASSLGAGNTIYF
>NA|TRBJ2-7|TRBV13|NA
TGTGCCAGCAGCTTAGCTGCAGTCTCCTACGAGCAGTACTTC
CASSLAAVSYEQYF
>TRBD2|TRBJ2-1|TRBV10-3|NA
TGTGCCATCAGTGCGACTAGCGGGAGGCGATTCACAAATGAGCAGTTCTTC
CAISATSGRRFTNEQFF
>NA|TRBJ2-7|TRBV20-1|NA
TGCAGTGCTAGCGACAGGTACGAGCAGTACTTC
CSASDRYEQYF
>NA|TRBJ2-3|TRBV18|once
TGTGCCAGCTCACCCCTGGGGGGTGGATCAGGGATAAGCACAGATACGCAGTATTTT
CASSPLGGGSGISTDTQYF
>NA|TRBJ1-5|TRBV27|NA
TGTGCCAGCAGCCCCGGACAGTACAATCAGCCCCAGCATTTT
CASSPGQYNQPQHF
>TRBD1|TRBJ1-3|TRBV6-5|NA
TGTGCCAGCAGAAAGACAGGGCCCGGAAACACCATATATTTT
CASRKTGPGNTIYF